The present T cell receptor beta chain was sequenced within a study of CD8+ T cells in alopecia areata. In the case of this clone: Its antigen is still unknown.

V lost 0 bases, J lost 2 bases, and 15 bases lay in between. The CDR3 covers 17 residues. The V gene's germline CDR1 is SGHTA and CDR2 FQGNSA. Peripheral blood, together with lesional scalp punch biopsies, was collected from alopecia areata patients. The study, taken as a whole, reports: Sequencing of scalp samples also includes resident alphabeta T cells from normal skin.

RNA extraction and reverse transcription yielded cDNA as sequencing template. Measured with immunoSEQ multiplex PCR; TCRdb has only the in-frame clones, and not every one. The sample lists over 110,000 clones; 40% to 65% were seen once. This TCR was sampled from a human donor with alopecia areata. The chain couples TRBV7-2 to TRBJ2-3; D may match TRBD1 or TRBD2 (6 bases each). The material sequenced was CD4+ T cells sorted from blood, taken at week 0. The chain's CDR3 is CASSLARGRGPTDTQYF. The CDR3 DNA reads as TGTGCCAGCAGCTTAGCGCGGGGCAGGGGCCCCACAGATACGCAGTATTTT.